This T cell receptor beta chain was sequenced during a study of cytomegalovirus exposure and HLA in healthy donors. Points from the study as a whole: CMV antigen specificity was confirmed in vitro for three CMV-associated chains. It was about 180 TCR beta chains that were listed as cytomegalovirus-associated.

Sequenced by immunoSEQ multiplex PCR; TCRdb stores in-frame clones only, minus some. The repertoire consists of 150,000 to 200,000 clones, with roughly 80% occurring once and the leading ten covering about 2%. Concerning this clone itself: Its matching antigen is unknown.

The donors were in the approximately 130-subject validation cohort, distinct from the approximately 700-subject first cohort. The sample was PBMCs. This receptor was taken from a man aged 25 to 40 in good health and CMV-seropositive.

The CDR3 is CASSELRTNSYNEQFF. DNA for the CDR3: TGTGCCAGCAGTGAATTAAGGACAAACTCCTACAATGAGCAGTTCTTC. This chain links TRBV2 with TRBJ2-1; tentative D call: TRBD1 (5 bases). Germline V gene lookup returns CDR1 SNHLY and CDR2 FYNNEI. This CDR3 has 16 residues. The V end lost 2 bases, the J end lost 0 bases, and 11 bases lay between the germline ends.